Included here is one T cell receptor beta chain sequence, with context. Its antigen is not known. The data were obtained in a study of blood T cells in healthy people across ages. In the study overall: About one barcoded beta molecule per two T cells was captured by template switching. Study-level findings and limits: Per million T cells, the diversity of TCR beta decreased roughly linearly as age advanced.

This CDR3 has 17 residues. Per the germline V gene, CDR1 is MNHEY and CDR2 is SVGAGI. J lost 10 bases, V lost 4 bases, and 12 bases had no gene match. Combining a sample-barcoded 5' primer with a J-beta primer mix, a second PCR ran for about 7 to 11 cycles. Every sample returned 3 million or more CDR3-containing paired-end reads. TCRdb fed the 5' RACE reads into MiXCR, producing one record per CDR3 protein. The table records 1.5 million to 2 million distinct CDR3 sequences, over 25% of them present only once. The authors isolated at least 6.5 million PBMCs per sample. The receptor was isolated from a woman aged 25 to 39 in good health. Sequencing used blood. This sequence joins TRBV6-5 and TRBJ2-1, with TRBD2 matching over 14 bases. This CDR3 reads CASSSPSTSGGAGEQFF. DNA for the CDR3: TGTGCCAGCAGTTCTCCCTCGACTAGCGGGGGGGCAGGAGAGCAGTTCTTC.